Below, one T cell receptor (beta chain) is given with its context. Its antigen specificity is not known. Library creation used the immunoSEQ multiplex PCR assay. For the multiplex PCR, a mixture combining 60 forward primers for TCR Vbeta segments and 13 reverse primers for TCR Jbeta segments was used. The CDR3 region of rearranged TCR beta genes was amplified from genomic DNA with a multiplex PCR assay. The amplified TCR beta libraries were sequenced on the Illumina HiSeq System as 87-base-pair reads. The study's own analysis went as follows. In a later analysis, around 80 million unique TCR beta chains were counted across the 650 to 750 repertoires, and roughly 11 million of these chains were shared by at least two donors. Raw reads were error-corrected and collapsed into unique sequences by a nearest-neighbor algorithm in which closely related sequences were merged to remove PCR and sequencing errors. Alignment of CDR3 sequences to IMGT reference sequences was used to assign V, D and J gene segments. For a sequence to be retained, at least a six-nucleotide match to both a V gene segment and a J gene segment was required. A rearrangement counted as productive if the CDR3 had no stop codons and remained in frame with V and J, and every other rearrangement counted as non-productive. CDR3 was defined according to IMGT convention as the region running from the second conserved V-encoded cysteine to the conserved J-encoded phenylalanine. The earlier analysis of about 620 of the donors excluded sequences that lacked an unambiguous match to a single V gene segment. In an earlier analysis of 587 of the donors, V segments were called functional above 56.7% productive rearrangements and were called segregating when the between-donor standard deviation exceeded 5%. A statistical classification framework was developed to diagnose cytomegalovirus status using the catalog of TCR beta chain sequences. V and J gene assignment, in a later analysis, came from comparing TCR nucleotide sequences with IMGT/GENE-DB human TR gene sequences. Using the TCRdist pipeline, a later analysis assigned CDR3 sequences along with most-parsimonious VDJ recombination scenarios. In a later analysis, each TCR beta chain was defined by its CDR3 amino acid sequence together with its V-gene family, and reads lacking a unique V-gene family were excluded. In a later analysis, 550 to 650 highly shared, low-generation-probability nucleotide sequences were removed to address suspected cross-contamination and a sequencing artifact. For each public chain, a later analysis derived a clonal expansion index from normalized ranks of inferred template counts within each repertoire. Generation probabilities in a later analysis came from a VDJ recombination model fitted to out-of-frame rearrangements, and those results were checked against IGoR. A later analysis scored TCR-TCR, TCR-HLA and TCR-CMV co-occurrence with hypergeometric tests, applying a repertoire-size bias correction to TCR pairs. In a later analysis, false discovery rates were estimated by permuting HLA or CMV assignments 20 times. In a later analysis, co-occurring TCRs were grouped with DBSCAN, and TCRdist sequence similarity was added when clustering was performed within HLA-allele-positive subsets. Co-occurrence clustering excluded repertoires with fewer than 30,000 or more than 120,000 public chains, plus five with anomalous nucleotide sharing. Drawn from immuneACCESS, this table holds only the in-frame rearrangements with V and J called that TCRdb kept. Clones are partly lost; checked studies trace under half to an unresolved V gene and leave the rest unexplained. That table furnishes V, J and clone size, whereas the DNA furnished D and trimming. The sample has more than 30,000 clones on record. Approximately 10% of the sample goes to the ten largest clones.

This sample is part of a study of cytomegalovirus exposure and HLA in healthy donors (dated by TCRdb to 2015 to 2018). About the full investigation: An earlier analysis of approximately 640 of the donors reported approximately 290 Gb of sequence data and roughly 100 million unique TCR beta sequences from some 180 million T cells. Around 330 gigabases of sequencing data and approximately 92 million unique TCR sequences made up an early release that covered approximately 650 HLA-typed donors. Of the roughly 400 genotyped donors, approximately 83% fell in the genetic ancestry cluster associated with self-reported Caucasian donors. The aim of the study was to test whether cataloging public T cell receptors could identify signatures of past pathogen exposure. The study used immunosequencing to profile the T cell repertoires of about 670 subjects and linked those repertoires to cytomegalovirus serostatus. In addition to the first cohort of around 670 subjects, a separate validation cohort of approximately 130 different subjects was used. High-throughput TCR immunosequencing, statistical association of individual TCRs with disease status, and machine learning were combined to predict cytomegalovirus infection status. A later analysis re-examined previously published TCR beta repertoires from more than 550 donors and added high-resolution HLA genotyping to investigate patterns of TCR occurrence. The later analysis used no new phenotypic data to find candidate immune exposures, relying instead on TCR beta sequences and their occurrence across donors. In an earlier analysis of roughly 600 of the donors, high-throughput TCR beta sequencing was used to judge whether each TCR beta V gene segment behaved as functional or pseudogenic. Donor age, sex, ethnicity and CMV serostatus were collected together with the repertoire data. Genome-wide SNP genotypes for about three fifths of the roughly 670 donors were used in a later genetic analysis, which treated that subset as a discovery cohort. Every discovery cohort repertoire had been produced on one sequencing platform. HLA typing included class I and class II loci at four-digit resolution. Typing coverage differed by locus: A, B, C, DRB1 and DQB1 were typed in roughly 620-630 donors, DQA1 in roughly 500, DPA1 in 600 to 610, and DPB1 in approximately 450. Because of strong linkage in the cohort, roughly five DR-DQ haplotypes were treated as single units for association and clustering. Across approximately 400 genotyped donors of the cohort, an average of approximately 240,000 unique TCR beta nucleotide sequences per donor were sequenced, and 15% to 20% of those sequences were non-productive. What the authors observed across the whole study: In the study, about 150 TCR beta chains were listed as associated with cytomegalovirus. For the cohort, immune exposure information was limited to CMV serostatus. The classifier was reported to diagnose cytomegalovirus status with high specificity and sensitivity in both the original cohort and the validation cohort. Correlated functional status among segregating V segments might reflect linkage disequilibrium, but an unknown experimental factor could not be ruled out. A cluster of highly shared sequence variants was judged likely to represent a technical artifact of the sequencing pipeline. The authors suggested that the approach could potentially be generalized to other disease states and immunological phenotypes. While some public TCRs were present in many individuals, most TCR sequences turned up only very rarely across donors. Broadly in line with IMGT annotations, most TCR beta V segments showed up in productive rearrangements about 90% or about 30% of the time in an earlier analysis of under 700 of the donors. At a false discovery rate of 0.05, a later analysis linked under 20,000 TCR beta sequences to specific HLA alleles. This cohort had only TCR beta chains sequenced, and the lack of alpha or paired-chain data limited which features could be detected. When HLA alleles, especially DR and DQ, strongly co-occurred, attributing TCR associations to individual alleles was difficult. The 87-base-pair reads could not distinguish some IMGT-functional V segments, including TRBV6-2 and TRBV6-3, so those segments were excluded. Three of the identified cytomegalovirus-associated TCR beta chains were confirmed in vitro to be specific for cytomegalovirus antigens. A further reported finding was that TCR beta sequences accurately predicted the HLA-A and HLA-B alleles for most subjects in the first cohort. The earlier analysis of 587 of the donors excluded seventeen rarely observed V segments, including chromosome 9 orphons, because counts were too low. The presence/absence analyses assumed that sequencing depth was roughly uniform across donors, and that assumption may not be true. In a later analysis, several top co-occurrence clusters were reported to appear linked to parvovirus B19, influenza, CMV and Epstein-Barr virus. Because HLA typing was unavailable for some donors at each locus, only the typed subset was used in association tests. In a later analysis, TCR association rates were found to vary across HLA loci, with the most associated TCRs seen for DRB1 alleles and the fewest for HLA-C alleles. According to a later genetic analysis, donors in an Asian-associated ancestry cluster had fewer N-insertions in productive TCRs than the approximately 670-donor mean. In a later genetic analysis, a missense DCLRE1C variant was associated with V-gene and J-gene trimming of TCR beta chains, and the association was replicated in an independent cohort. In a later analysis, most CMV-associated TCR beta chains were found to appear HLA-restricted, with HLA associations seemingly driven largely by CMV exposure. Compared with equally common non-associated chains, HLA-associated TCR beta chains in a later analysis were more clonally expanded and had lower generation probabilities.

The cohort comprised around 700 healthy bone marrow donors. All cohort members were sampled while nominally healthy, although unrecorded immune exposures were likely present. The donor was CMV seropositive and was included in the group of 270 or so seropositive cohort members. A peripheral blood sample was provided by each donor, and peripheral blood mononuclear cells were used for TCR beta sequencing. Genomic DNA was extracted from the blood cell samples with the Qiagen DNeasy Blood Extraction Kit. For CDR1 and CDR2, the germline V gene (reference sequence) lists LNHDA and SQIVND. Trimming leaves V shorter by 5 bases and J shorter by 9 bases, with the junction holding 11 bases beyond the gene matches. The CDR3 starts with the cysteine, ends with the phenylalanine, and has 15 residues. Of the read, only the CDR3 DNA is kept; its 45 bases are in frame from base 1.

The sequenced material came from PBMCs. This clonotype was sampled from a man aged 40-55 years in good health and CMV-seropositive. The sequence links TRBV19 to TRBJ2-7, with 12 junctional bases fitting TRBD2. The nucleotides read TGTGCCAGTAGTGAGGGGACTAGCGGGTCCTCCGGGCAGTACTTC. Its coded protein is CASSEGTSGSSGQYF. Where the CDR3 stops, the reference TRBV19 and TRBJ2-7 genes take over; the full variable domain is DGGITQSPKYLFRKEGQNVTLSCEQNLNHDAMYWYRQDPGQGLRLIYYSQIVNDFQKGDIAEGYSVSREKKESFPLTVTSAQKNPTAFYLCASSEGTSGSSGQYFGPGTRLTVT.